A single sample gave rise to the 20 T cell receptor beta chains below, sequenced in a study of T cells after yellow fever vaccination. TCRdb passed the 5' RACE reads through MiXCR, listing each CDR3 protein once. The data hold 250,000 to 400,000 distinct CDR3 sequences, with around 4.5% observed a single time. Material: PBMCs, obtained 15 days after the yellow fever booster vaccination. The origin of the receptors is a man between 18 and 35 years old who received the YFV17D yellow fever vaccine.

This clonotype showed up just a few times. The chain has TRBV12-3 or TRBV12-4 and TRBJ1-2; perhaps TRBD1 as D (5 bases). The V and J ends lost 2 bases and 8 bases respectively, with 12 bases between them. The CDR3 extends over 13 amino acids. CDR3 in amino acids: CASSLIGVEGYTF. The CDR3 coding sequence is TGTGCCAGCAGTTTAATAGGGGTGGAAGGCTACACCTTC.

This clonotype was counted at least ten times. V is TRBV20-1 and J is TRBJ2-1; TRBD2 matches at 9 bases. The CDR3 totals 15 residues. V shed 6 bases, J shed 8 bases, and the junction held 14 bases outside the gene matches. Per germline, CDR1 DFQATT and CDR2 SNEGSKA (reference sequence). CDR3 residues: CSAVTSGRRRDEQFF. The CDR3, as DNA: TGCAGTGCGGTGACTAGCGGACGGAGACGGGATGAGCAGTTCTTC.

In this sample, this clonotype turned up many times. DNA of the CDR3: TGCGCCAGCAGCGCGGGGACAGGTGGCGGGGAGCTGTTTTTT. Amino acids: CASSAGTGGGELFF. This rearrangement joins TRBV5-1 to TRBJ2-2, with 8 bases fitting TRBD1. The CDR3 totals 14 residues. The ends lost 4 bases at V and 7 bases at J; junction bases unmatched: 6. The V gene's germline CDR1 is SGHRS and CDR2 YFSETQ.

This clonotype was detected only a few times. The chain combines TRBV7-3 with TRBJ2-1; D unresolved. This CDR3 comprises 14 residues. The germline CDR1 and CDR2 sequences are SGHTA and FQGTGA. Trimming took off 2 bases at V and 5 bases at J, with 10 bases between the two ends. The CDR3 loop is CASSLSWEHNEQFF. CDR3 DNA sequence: TGTGCCAGCAGCTTATCCTGGGAACACAATGAGCAGTTCTTC.

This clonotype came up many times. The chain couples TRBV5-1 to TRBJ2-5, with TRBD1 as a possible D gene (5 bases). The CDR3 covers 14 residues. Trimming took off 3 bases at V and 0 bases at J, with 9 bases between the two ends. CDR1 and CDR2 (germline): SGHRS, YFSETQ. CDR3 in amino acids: CASSSQGYQETQYF. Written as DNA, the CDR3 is TGCGCCAGCAGCTCGCAGGGATACCAAGAGACCCAGTACTTC.

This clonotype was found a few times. The CDR3 protein is CASSRGQEEETQYF. Here the CDR3 DNA reads TGTGCCAGCAGCCGGGGACAGGAGGAAGAGACCCAGTACTTC. The chain is built from TRBV7-9 and TRBJ2-5, with 8 bases matching TRBD1. Germline V gives CDR1 SEHNR, CDR2 FQNEAQ (reference sequence). The CDR3 covers 14 residues. J gave up 3 bases and V 5 bases, and 5 bases lay outside the gene matches.

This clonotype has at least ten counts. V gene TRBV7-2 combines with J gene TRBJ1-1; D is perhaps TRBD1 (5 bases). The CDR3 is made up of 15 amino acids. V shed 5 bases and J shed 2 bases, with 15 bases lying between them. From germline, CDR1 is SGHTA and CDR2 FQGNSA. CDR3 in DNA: TGTGCCAGCAGCGTCAGGGTAGGGAGAAACACTGAAGCTTTCTTT. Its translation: CASSVRVGRNTEAFF.

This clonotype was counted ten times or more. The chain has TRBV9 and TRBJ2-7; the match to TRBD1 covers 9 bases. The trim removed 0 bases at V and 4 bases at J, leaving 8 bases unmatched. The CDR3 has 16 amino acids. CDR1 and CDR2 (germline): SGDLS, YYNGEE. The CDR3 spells CASSVAVTGGWYEQYF. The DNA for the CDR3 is TGTGCCAGCAGCGTAGCAGTGACAGGGGGGTGGTACGAGCAGTACTTC. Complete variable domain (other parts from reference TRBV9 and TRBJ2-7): DSGVTQTPKHLITATGQRVTLRCSPRSGDLSVYWYQQSLDQGLQFLIQYYNGEERAKGNILERFSAQQFPDLHSELNLSSLELGDSALYFCASSVAVTGGWYEQYFGPGTRLTVT.

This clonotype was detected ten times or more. As DNA, the CDR3 is TGTGCCAGCAGCTTAAAAAACAGGGGGTATGAGCAGTTCTTC. Protein: CASSLKNRGYEQFF. The chain recombines TRBV7-3 with TRBJ2-1; 8 nucleotides line up with TRBD1. The V gene end was trimmed by 1 base and the J gene end by 8 bases; junction bases not matched to a gene: 4. The length of the CDR3 is 14 residues. Germline-derived CDR1 and CDR2 are SGHTA and FQGTGA.

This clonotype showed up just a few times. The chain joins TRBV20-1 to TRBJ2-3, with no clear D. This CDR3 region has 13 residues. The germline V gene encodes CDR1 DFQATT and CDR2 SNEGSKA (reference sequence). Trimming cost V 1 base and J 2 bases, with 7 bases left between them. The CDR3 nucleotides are TGCAGTGCTAGAGGACTCCCCACAGATACGCAGTATTTT. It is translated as CSARGLPTDTQYF.

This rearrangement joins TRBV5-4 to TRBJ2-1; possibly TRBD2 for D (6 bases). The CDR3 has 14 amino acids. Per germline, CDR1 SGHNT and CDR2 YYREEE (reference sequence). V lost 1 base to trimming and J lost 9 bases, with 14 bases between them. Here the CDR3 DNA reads TGTGCCAGCAGCTTGACTCAGGGAGGCAGTGAGCAGTTCTTC. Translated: CASSLTQGGSEQFF.

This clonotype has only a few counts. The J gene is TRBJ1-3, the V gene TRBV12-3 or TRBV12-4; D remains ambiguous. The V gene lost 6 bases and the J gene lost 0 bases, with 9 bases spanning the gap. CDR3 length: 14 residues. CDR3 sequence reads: CASRSRNSGNTIYF. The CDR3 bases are TGTGCCAGCAGGAGTCGAAACTCTGGAAACACCATATATTTT.

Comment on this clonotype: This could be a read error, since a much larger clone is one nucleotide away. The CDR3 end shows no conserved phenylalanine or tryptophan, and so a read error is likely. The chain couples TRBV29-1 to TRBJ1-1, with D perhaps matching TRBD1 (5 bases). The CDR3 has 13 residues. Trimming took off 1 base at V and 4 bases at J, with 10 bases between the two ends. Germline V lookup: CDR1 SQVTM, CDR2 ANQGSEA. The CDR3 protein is CSVEGGLGTEAFV. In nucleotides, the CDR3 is TGCAGCGTTGAAGGGGGCTTAGGCACTGAAGCTTTCGTT.

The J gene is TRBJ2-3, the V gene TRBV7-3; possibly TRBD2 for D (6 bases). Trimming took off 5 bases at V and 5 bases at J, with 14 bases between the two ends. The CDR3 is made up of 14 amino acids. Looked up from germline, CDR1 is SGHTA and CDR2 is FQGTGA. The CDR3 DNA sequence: TGTGCCAGCAGCCCCCGACTCGGGGGAGATACGCAGTATTTT. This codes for CASSPRLGGDTQYF.

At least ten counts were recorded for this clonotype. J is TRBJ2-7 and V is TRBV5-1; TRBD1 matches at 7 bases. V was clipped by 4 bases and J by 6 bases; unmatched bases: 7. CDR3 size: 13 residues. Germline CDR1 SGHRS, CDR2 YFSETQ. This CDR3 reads CASSRSWDSEQYF. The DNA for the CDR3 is TGCGCCAGCAGCAGGTCTTGGGACAGCGAGCAGTACTTC. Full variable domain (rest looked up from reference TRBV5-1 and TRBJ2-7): KAGVTQTPRYLIKTRGQQVTLSCSPISGHRSVSWYQQTPGQGLQFLFEYFSETQRNKGNFPGRFSGRQFSNSRSEMNVSTLELGDSALYLCASSRSWDSEQYFGPGTRLTVT.

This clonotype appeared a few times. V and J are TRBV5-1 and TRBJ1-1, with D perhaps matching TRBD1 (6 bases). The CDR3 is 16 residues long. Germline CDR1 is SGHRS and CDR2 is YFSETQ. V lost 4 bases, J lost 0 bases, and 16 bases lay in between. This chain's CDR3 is CASSLGTGWMNTEAFF. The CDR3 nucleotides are TGCGCCAGCAGCCTGGGTACAGGGTGGATGAACACTGAAGCTTTCTTT.

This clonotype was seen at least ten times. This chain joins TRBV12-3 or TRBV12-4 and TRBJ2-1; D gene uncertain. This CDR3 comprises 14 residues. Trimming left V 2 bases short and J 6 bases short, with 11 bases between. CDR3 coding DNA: TGTGCCAGCAGTTTACGAGAACTGGTCAATGAGCAGTTCTTC. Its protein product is CASSLRELVNEQFF.

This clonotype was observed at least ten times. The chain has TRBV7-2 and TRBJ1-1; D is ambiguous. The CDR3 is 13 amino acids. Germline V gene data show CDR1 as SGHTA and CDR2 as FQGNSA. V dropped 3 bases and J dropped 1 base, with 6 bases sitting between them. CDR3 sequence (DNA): TGTGCCAGCAGCTTGGAGAAGAACACTGAAGCTTTCTTT. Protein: CASSLEKNTEAFF.

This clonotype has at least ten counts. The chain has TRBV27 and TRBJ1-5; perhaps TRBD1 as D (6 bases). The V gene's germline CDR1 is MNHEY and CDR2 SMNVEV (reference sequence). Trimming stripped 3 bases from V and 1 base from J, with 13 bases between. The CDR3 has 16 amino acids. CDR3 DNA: TGTGCCAGCAGTTTGTTGGGGGCGGAGAGCAATCAGCCCCAGCATTTT. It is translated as CASSLLGAESNQPQHF.

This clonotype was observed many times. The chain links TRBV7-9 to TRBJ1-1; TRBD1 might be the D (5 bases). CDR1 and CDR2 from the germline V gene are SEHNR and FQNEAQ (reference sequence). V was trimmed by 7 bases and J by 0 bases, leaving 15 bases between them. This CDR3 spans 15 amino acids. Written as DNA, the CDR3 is TGTGCCAGCACCACACAGGATCTTATGAACACTGAAGCTTTCTTT. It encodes CASTTQDLMNTEAFF.